The clone carrying this TCR beta chain was detected many times. The antigen remains unidentified. This entry is derived from a study of T cell repertoires in cytomegalovirus infection. Broader study findings: Across the ex vivo response, the dominant clonotypes were HLA-C-restricted CMV-specific TCR beta clonotypes. Cumulative public TCR beta family frequency identified CMV carriers with the relevant HLA.

The CDR3 totals 15 residues. The J segment lost 4 bases and the V segment lost 5 bases, leaving 10 bases of the junction unmatched. Germline assignment: CDR1 MGHDK and CDR2 SYGVNS. TCRdb analysed the reads with MiXCR anew, one entry per CDR3 protein. The sample shows just under 300,000 distinct CDR3 sequences, roughly a tenth of them seen only once. This clonotype was obtained from a human donor in good health (CMV status not recorded). Some clones in this sample may be carry-over from other donors' samples. The V gene is TRBV25-1, the J gene TRBJ1-2; 7 bases match TRBD1. The sample consisted of PBMCs. The CDR3 nucleotides are TGTGCCAGCAGTCTTACAGGGGAAGTCGGCTATGGCTACACCTTC. As protein: CASSLTGEVGYGYTF.